One T cell receptor (beta chain) is described in this entry. Its antigen is not known. V lost 3 bases and J lost 3, with 13 bases in between. Germline values: CDR1 SGDLS, CDR2 YYNGEE. The CDR3 is made up of 14 amino acids. The data are from a study of cytomegalovirus exposure and HLA in healthy donors. Overall study findings and caveats: TCR sequences were mostly rare, though some public TCRs occurred in many donors. The classifier reportedly diagnosed cytomegalovirus status with high sensitivity and specificity.

Assay used: immunoSEQ multiplex PCR; TCRdb lists only in-frame clones, some missing. The sample holds about 350,000 clones, about nine tenths seen once. This clonotype originated in a woman in her twenties or thirties in good health and CMV-seropositive. The chain recombines TRBV9 with TRBJ2-7; D unresolved. Specimen: PBMCs. As DNA, the CDR3 is TGTGCCAGCAGCGCCACTGGACGGAGCTACGAGCAGTACTTC. This translates into CASSATGRSYEQYF.